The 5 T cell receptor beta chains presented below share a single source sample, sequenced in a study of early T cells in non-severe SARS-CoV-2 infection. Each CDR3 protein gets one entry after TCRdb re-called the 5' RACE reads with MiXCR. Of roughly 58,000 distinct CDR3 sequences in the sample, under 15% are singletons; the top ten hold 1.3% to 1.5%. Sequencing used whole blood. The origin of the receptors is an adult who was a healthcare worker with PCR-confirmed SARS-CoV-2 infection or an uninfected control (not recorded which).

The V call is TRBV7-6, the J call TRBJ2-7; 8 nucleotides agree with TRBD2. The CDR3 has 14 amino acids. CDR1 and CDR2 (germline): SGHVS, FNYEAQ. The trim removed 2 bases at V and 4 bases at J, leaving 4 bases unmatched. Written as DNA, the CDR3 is TGTGCCAGCAGCTTACGGGGGGGCTTGTACGAGCAGTACTTC. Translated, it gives CASSLRGGLYEQYF.

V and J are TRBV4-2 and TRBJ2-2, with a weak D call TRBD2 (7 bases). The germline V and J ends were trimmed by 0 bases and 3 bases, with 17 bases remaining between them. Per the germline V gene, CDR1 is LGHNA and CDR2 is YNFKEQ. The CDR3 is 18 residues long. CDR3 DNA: TGTGCCAGCAGCCAAGAATCCACACGGGGGGCCCACACCGGGGAGCTGTTTTTT. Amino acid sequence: CASSQESTRGAHTGELFF.

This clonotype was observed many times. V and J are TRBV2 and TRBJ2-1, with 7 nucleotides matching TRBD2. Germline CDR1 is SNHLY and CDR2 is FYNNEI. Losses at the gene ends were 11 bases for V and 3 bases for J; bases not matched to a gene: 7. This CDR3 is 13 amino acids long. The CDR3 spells CASPGGRYNEQFF. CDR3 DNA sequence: TGTGCCTCACCGGGGGGACGCTACAATGAGCAGTTCTTC.

Here the CDR3 DNA reads TGCAGCGTTGTAGGGGGTAATCTTGGGACTGAAGCTTTCTTT. Translating gives CSVVGGNLGTEAFF. The chain combines TRBV29-1 with TRBJ1-1; D might be TRBD1 (6 bases). Germline V gene lookup returns CDR1 SQVTM and CDR2 ANQGSEA. The CDR3 is made up of 14 amino acids. V was pared by 4 bases and J by 5 bases, with 17 bases between.

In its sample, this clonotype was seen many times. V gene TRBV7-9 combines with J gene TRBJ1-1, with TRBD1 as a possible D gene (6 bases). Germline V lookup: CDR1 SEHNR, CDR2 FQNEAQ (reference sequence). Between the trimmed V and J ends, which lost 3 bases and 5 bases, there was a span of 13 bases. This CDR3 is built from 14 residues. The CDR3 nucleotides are TGTGCCAGCAGCTTTGGGGGGCGAGGAACTGAAGCTTTCTTT. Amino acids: CASSFGGRGTEAFF.